The 8 T cell receptor beta chains in this list originate from one sample, sequenced in a study of blood T cells in healthy people across ages. Sample-barcoded 5' priming and a J-beta primer mix drove a second PCR of roughly 7 to 11 cycles. TCRdb redid the calling of the 5' RACE reads with MiXCR, one entry per CDR3 protein. The data hold approximately 680,000 distinct CDR3 sequences, with about 32% observed a single time. The material sequenced was blood. The receptors here all came from an elderly woman in good health.

The V call is TRBV11-2, the J call TRBJ1-4; no clear D gene. Trimming pared 5 bases from V and 3 bases from J, leaving 13 bases between. CDR3 length equals 15 residues. Germline V gene data show CDR1 as SGHAT and CDR2 as FQNNGV. The CDR3 reads CASSPDGGANEKLFF. In DNA form, the CDR3 reads TGTGCCAGCAGCCCAGACGGTGGGGCTAATGAAAAACTGTTTTTT.

The chain joins TRBV6-6 to TRBJ1-1; no firm D call. The germline V gene has CDR1 MNHNY and CDR2 SVGAGI (reference sequence). CDR3 length: 12 amino acids. V shed 6 bases and J shed 1 base, with 6 bases lying between them. The CDR3 DNA reads TGTGCCAGCAGCATGCAGAACACTGAAGCTTTCTTT. Translating it yields CASSMQNTEAFF.

This clonotype came up many times. The rearrangement links TRBV20-1 to TRBJ2-1, with a tentative D call TRBD2 (7 bases). Germline CDR1 and CDR2: DFQATT and SNEGSKA (reference sequence). The CDR3 has 13 amino acids. Trimming pared 4 bases from V and 8 bases from J, leaving 15 bases between. The CDR3 loop is CSATGGLGYEQFF. The CDR3, as DNA: TGCAGTGCTACGGGGGGCTTGGGTTATGAGCAGTTCTTC.

This clonotype was recorded a few times. The CDR3 coding sequence is TGTGCCGGACAGGGGTTTGTGGATTCACCCCTCCACTTT. Its translation is CAGQGFVDSPLHF. The gene calls are TRBV30 and TRBJ1-6; 9 bases match TRBD1. The V and J ends lost 8 bases and 8 bases, in that order; junction bases with no gene match: 7. Germline V CDR1 and CDR2: GTSNPN, SVGIG (reference sequence). The CDR3 has 13 amino acids.

This clonotype came up many times. The chain links TRBV7-6 to TRBJ2-3; possibly TRBD1 for D (5 bases). CDR3 length: 17 residues. The V gene lost 0 bases and the J gene lost 2 bases, with 15 bases spanning the gap. The V gene's germline CDR1 is SGHVS and CDR2 FNYEAQ. The chain's CDR3 is CASSLALSRTNTDTQYF. In nucleotides, the CDR3 is TGTGCCAGCAGCTTAGCTCTCAGTAGGACAAACACAGATACGCAGTATTTT.

This clonotype was found a few times. This chain connects TRBV4-3 to TRBJ1-3; D gene uncertain. Trimming left V 1 base short and J 3 bases short, with 13 bases between. Germline V CDR1 and CDR2: LGHNA, YSLEER. This CDR3 has 16 amino acids. CDR3 amino acids: CASSQGLAAGGNTIYF. CDR3 coding DNA: TGCGCCAGCAGCCAAGGTCTGGCCGCCGGTGGAAACACCATATATTTT.

This clonotype has only a few counts. This chain uses TRBV7-3 with TRBJ2-5, with TRBD1 matching 8 bases. The length of the CDR3 is 15 residues. The trim removed 5 bases at V and 11 bases at J, leaving 16 bases unmatched. Germline CDR1 reads SGHTA; CDR2 reads FQGTGA. In nucleotides, the CDR3 is TGTGCCAGCAGCCCGCGACAGGGGAATTACAATGAGCAGTACTTC. This codes for CASSPRQGNYNEQYF.

The chain carries TRBV5-5 and TRBJ1-3; unclear D gene. CDR1 is SGHKS and CDR2 is YYEKEE in the germline V gene (reference sequence). This CDR3 contains 13 residues. With 2 bases removed from V and 8 bases from J, the gap between germline ends came to 11 bases. CDR3 sequence (DNA): TGTGCCAGCAGCTTCTCCCCCGGAGACACCATATATTTT. This gives the protein CASSFSPGDTIYF.